One sample yielded the 12 T cell receptor beta chains listed below, sequenced in a study of identical twins. MiXCR, run by TCRdb on the 5' RACE reads, gives a single entry per CDR3 protein. Of about 150,000 distinct CDR3 sequences in the sample, under 4.5% are singletons; the top ten hold more than 7%. Specimen: memory T cells sorted from blood. These receptors all come from a man between 18 and 35 years old in good health.

This clonotype has more than one count but fewer than ten. This rearrangement joins TRBV7-9 to TRBJ2-3; 9 positions agree with TRBD2. J gave up 2 bases and V 2 bases, and 2 bases lay outside the gene matches. Germline V gene data show CDR1 as SEHNR and CDR2 as FQNEAQ (reference sequence). This CDR3 has 15 residues. The CDR3 here is CASSLTSGLTDTQYF. For the CDR3, the DNA is TGTGCCAGCAGCTTAACTAGCGGGCTCACAGATACGCAGTATTTT. Filled out from reference TRBV7-9 and TRBJ2-3, the complete variable domain reads DTGVSQNPRHKITKRGQNVTFRCDPISEHNRLYWYRQTLGQGPEFLTYFQNEAQLEKSRLLSDRFSAERPKGSFSTLEIQRTEQGDSAMYLCASSLTSGLTDTQYFGPGTRLTVL.

This clonotype was counted many times. The CDR3 sequence is CASSWPSGHRGGETQYF. As DNA, the CDR3 is TGTGCCAGCAGTTGGCCTAGCGGCCATCGGGGGGGAGAGACCCAGTACTTC. The chain links TRBV2 to TRBJ2-5, with 8 positions matching TRBD2. V lost 5 bases to trimming and J lost 4 bases; unmatched junction nucleotides: 15. CDR3 length: 17 amino acids. Germline V gene data show CDR1 as SNHLY and CDR2 as FYNNEI.

This clonotype was picked up a small number of times. The CDR3 loop is CAWRRDNKLFF. DNA for the CDR3: TGTGCCTGGAGGAGGGACAACAAACTGTTTTTT. The chain has TRBV30 and TRBJ1-4; the D gene is possibly TRBD1 (6 bases). Germline V gene data show CDR1 as GTSNPN and CDR2 as SVGIG (reference sequence). The CDR3 runs 11 residues. Trimming removed 3 bases at V and 11 bases at J, with 10 bases between.

This clonotype showed up many times. The chain joins TRBV10-3 to TRBJ1-2, with D hard to call. CDR1 and CDR2 from the germline V gene are ENHRY and SYGVKD. The CDR3 consists of 13 residues. Trimming cost V 10 bases and J 6 bases, with 18 bases left between them. CDR3 sequence: CATNSDGRDGYTF. CDR3 in DNA: TGTGCCACCAACTCCGACGGGAGGGATGGCTACACCTTC.

At least ten counts were recorded for this clonotype. The V call is TRBV7-2, the J call TRBJ2-2; no definite D call. This CDR3 has 14 amino acids. The germline V gene encodes CDR1 SGHTA and CDR2 FQGNSA. Deletions cut 6 bases from V and 3 bases from J, with 11 bases between. The CDR3 DNA follows: TGTGCCAGCAGTTTGACATTATACACCGGGGAGCTGTTTTTT. Protein product: CASSLTLYTGELFF. The whole variable domain, filled in from reference TRBV7-2 and TRBJ2-2, reads GAGVSQSPSNKVTEKGKDVELRCDPISGHTALYWYRQSLGQGLEFLIYFQGNSAPDKSGLPSDRFSAERTGGSVSTLTIQRTQQEDSAVYLCASSLTLYTGELFFGEGSRLTVL.

This clonotype was seen repeatedly, ten times or more. The CDR3 loop is CASSEALMGVAFF. The CDR3 DNA reads TGTGCCAGCAGTGAAGCGCTGATGGGGGTAGCTTTCTTT. The chain recombines TRBV2 with TRBJ1-1; D might be TRBD1 (5 bases). Trimming removed 0 bases at V and 10 bases at J, with 12 bases between. Germline V gene data show CDR1 as SNHLY and CDR2 as FYNNEI. This CDR3 region has 13 residues.

This clonotype was detected many times. The rearrangement uses TRBV11-2 and TRBJ2-6, with D unclear. V gave up 11 bases and J gave up 0 bases, with 11 bases separating them. The CDR3 covers 14 residues. Germline V gene lookup returns CDR1 SGHAT and CDR2 FQNNGV. The CDR3 region is CAGTPNSGANVLTF. Written as DNA, the CDR3 is TGTGCCGGCACCCCCAACTCTGGGGCCAACGTCCTGACTTTC.

This clonotype was recorded many times. This chain links TRBV14 with TRBJ1-3, with D possibly matching TRBD1 (5 bases). CDR3 length: 19 amino acids. Germline lookup yields CDR1 SGHDN and CDR2 FVKESK. V dropped 4 bases and J dropped 0 bases, with 22 bases sitting between them. The CDR3 nucleotides read TGTGCCAGCAGCCTAACCGGGACCAGACCCTCTCCCTCTGGAAACACCATATATTTT. It translates to CASSLTGTRPSPSGNTIYF.

This clonotype was seen many times. This rearrangement joins TRBV4-2 to TRBJ2-1; D call uncertain. Germline V gene data show CDR1 as LGHNA and CDR2 as YNFKEQ. Trimming cost V 4 bases and J 0 bases, with 16 bases left between them. This CDR3 region has 17 residues. CDR3 sequence: CASSLTDGSGSYNEQFF. CDR3 nucleotides: TGTGCCAGCAGCCTGACCGATGGCTCCGGCTCCTACAATGAGCAGTTCTTC.

This clonotype was observed at least ten times. The chain joins TRBV5-6 to TRBJ1-4, with TRBD1 matching over 8 bases. This CDR3 region has 14 residues. The J segment lost 6 bases and the V segment lost 4 bases, leaving 5 bases of the junction unmatched. Germline V lookup: CDR1 SGHDT, CDR2 YYEEEE. CDR3 in amino acids: CASSPGGGYEKLFF. As DNA, the CDR3 is TGTGCCAGCAGCCCAGGGGGCGGGTATGAAAAACTGTTTTTT.

Judged by abundance, this clonotype is medium-sized. V and J are TRBV24-1 and TRBJ2-1; D not resolved. The CDR3 covers 15 residues. CDR1 is KGHDR and CDR2 is SFDVKD in the germline V gene. With 1 base removed from V and 6 bases from J, the gap between germline ends came to 12 bases. The CDR3 DNA reads as TGTGCCACCAGTGATTTTCGGGCCGGTGGCAATGAGCAGTTCTTC. This encodes CATSDFRAGGNEQFF.

The V gene is TRBV11-2, the J gene TRBJ2-3, with D perhaps matching TRBD1 (6 bases). This CDR3 has 15 residues. The V gene's germline CDR1 is SGHAT and CDR2 FQNNGV. The V and J ends lost 4 bases and 5 bases respectively, with 16 bases between them. DNA of the CDR3: TGTGCCAGCAGCTCCTACAGGGTACGCGGAGATACGCAGTATTTT. Translating gives CASSSYRVRGDTQYF. The variable domain in full, with the rest retrieved from reference TRBV11-2 and TRBJ2-3, is EAGVAQSPRYKIIEKRQSVAFWCNPISGHATLYWYQQILGQGPKLLIQFQNNGVVDDSQLPKDRFSAERLKGVDSTLKIQPAKLEDSAVYLCASSSYRVRGDTQYFGPGTRLTVL.